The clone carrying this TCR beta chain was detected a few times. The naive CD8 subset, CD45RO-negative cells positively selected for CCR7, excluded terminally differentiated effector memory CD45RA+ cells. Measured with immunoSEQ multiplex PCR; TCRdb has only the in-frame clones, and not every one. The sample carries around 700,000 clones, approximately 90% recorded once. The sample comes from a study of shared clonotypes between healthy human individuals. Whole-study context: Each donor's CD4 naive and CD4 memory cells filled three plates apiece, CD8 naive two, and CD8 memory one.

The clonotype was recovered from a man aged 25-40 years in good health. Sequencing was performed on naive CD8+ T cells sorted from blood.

The CDR3 reads CASSYDNEQFF. CDR3 bases: TGTGCCAGCAGTTACGACAATGAGCAGTTCTTC. The V gene is TRBV6-5, the J gene TRBJ2-1; no definite D call. Germline CDR1 reads MNHEY; CDR2 reads SVGAGI. CDR3 length: 11 amino acids. V lost 2 bases and J lost 5, with 1 base in between.